A selection of T cell receptor beta chains follows, all from one sample in a study of regulatory T cells in long-lasting Graves disease. One entry per CDR3 protein, called by TCRdb with MiXCR from the multiplex PCR reads. The sample has around 250,000 distinct CDR3 sequences; around 20% are singletons. Material: peripheral blood mononuclear cells (PBMCs), obtained at new diagnosis, from a patient treated with antithyroid drugs. The source is a female donor with Graves disease. Each CDR3 is given with its conserved first and last residue. D genes are given only for firm matches. Expanded clones get a size class; other rows say once, few or many, or leave the size out.

V	J	size	D	DNA	CDR3
TRBV24-1	TRBJ2-1	few	TRBD2	TGTGCCACCAGTGACGTGGGAGGGCCGAGGAATGAGCAGTTCTTC	CATSDVGGPRNEQFF
TRBV6-4	TRBJ1-1	-	-	TGTGCCAGCAGTGAGACGGGTTATACTGAAGCTTTCTTT	CASSETGYTEAFF
TRBV20-1	TRBJ2-2	-	-	TGCAGTGCTAGAGATGGGGGGGCCTTCGCCGGGGAGCTGTTTTTT	CSARDGGAFAGELFF
TRBV4-2	TRBJ2-1	many	-	TGTGCCAGCAGCCACTCCTTTATCGTCAATGAGCAGTTCTTC	CASSHSFIVNEQFF
TRBV7-9	TRBJ2-3	many	TRBD2	TGTGCCAGCAGCTTACTAGCGGGGGGGATAACAGATACGCAGTATTTT	CASSLLAGGITDTQYF
TRBV4-3	TRBJ2-7	many	-	TGCGCCAGCAGCCAAGCGACGGGACAAGGAAATTTTGAGCAGTACTTC	CASSQATGQGNFEQYF
TRBV10-3	TRBJ1-5	many	-	TGTGCCATCAGTGAGCAAGGACAGTACAATCAGCCCCAGCATTTT	CAISEQGQYNQPQHF
TRBV7-2	TRBJ2-7	many	-	TGTGCCAGCAGCTCCTCGGACACCTACTACGAGCAGTACTTC	CASSSSDTYYEQYF
TRBV14	TRBJ1-6	few	TRBD1	TGTGCCAGCAGCCAGGGACAGTATTCACCCCTCCACTTT	CASSQGQYSPLHF
TRBV4-2	TRBJ2-1	-	-	TGTGCCAGCAGCCAAGAGCGAGCGAGGTACAATGAGCAGTTCTTC	CASSQERARYNEQFF
TRBV29-1	TRBJ2-3	many	TRBD2	TGCAGCGTTGAAGATCGGGGACTAGCGGGCGGAGATACGCAGTATTTT	CSVEDRGLAGGDTQYF
TRBV20-1	TRBJ1-4	many	TRBD1	TGCAGTGCTAGAACACCGGGACAGGTCCCAAATGAAAAACTGTTTTTT	CSARTPGQVPNEKLFF
TRBV20-1	TRBJ1-6	-	-	TGCAGTGCTAGAGGGGGTCGTTCATCCCTCCACTTT	CSARGGRSSLHF
TRBV20-1	TRBJ2-5	-	-	TGCAGTGCAGGGAGGGGGGGCCGGGAGACCCAGTACTTC	CSAGRGGRETQYF
TRBV6-1	TRBJ2-1	-	-	TGTGCCAGCAGGCCGACAGGTACCGATGAGCAGTTCTTC	CASRPTGTDEQFF
TRBV5-6	TRBJ2-7	few	-	TGTGCCAGCAGCTTGTTAGGCTCGGTTTACGAGCAGTACTTC	CASSLLGSVYEQYF
TRBV27	TRBJ1-6	many	-	TGTGCCAGCAGGTCACGAGTTCGGTCATATAATTCACCCCTCCACTTT	CASRSRVRSYNSPLHF
TRBV5-5	TRBJ2-5	many	TRBD2	TGTGCCAGCAGCCCCCCTGCGGGAGGTGCGGAGACCCAGTACTTC	CASSPPAGGAETQYF
TRBV5-5	TRBJ1-4	many	-	TGTGCCAGCAGCCGGCAGCCGGACCGGGATTGGCTGTTTTTT	CASSRQPDRDWLFF
TRBV12-3/TRBV12-4	TRBJ2-5	many	TRBD2	TGTGCCAGCAGGACTAGCGTCCAAGAGACCCAGTACTTC	CASRTSVQETQYF
TRBV28	TRBJ1-5	many	-	TGTGCCAGCAACACTCCAGGCAGAGCCGATCAGCCCCAGCATTTT	CASNTPGRADQPQHF
TRBV11-1	TRBJ2-2	-	TRBD1	TGTGCCAGCAGCTTCCTGGACAGGGCAACTGGGGAGCTGTTTTTT	CASSFLDRATGELFF
TRBV7-2	TRBJ2-3	-	TRBD2	TGTGCCAGCAGCTTAGACGGGGGGGACTCAGATACGCAGTATTTT	CASSLDGGDSDTQYF
TRBV28	TRBJ2-1	many	-	TGTGCCAGCAGTTTCAGGAACAGTCCTCTTCTCTTC	CASSFRNSPLLF
TRBV27	TRBJ2-1	many	TRBD2	TGTGCCAGCAGTTTATCAGCTAGCGGGACTTGGTACAATGAGCAGTTCTTC	CASSLSASGTWYNEQFF
TRBV18	TRBJ1-2	-	TRBD1	TGTGCCAGCTCAAGAGGACAGGGGAGTAACTATGGCTACACCTTC	CASSRGQGSNYGYTF
TRBV11-2	TRBJ2-7	many	-	TGTGCCAGCAGCTCTTCGCGGGCCACCTACGAGCAGTACTTC	CASSSSRATYEQYF
TRBV6-2/TRBV6-3	TRBJ2-1	many	TRBD2	TGTGCCAGCAGTTCTCATCCGGTGACTAGCCTCTACAATGAGCAGTTCTTC	CASSSHPVTSLYNEQFF
TRBV6-2/TRBV6-3	TRBJ2-7	few	-	TGTGCCAGCAGGCCCCAGGCGACAAGCTCCTACGAGCAGTACTTC	CASRPQATSSYEQYF
TRBV13	TRBJ2-2	many	TRBD2	TGTGCCAGCAGTTTAAGATTAGCGGGAGTAACTACCGGGGAGCTGTTTTTT	CASSLRLAGVTTGELFF
TRBV27	TRBJ2-1	many	-	TGTGCCAGCAGTTGGGGCCACGGTCTCTTC	CASSWGHGLF
TRBV7-2	TRBJ2-5	many	-	TGCGCCAGCAGCTGGGGGTTGGCAGAGACCCAGTACTTC	CASSWGLAETQYF
TRBV11-2	TRBJ2-5	-	TRBD2	TGTGCCAGCAGCTTGTGGGGGGAGGGGACAGAGACCCAGTACTTC	CASSLWGEGTETQYF
TRBV30	TRBJ2-1	-	TRBD2	TGTGCCTGGGCGCTAGGACTAGCAGGTAACTCATACAATGAGCAGTTCTTC	CAWALGLAGNSYNEQFF
TRBV20-1	TRBJ2-1	many	-	TGCAGTGCTCCCTACAATGAGCAGTTCTTC	CSAPYNEQFF
TRBV7-2	TRBJ2-7	many	-	TGTGCCAGCAGCTTCCCCCCGTCCGAGCAGTACTTC	CASSFPPSEQYF
TRBV20-1	TRBJ2-1	many	-	TGCAGTGCTAGAGATAGAGAGCAGTTCTTC	CSARDREQFF
TRBV24-1	TRBJ2-3	many	-	TGTGCCACCAGTAGAGCAGATACGCAGTATTTT	CATSRADTQYF
TRBV19	TRBJ1-1	many	TRBD1	TGTGCCAGTAGTGCTGCCGGGACAGGGGGGGAAGCTTTCTTT	CASSAAGTGGEAFF
TRBV12-3/TRBV12-4	TRBJ1-5	many	-	TGTGCCAGCAGTTACCGTGAGGGGGACAATCAGCCCCAGCATTTT	CASSYREGDNQPQHF
TRBV6-1	TRBJ1-5	many	-	TGTGCCAGCAGCCCGCGAGGACCCGGGGGTCAGCCCCAGCATTTT	CASSPRGPGGQPQHF
TRBV14	TRBJ1-1	-	-	TGTGCCAGCAGCCAAGATCTCTTGCCAGCGAACACTGAAGCTTTCTTT	CASSQDLLPANTEAFF
TRBV6-5	TRBJ1-5	many	-	TGTGCCAGCAGTTACGGGACGGCAAATCAGCCCCAGCATTTT	CASSYGTANQPQHF
TRBV7-8	TRBJ2-7	-	-	TGTGCCAGCGTTGAGCGCCACGAGCAGTACTTC	CASVERHEQYF
TRBV4-1	TRBJ2-6	few	-	TGCGCCAGCAGCCAATTAGGAGGCACTGGGGCCAACGTCCTGACTTTC	CASSQLGGTGANVLTF